This T cell receptor (beta chain) comes out of a study of OX40 agonist ivuxolimab in advanced cancers. For context, the study as a whole: The costimulatory receptor OX40 (CD134) was targeted by ivuxolimab, a fully human IgG2 agonistic monoclonal antibody. Among the 50 to 55 dose-escalation patients, around 19 had hepatocellular carcinoma, roughly 15 melanoma, 9 renal cell carcinoma and 9 head and neck cancer. Prior anti-PD-1, anti-PD-L1 or anti-CTLA-4 therapy was permitted, and 30% to 50% of dose-escalation patients had received checkpoint inhibitors. In the dose-escalation cohort, roughly 80% of patients were male, and the mean age was approximately 55 years, with a range of roughly 20 to 80. Partial responses occurred in three dose-escalation patients: two with cutaneous melanoma and one with hepatocellular carcinoma. Intravenous ivuxolimab was administered to patients every 2 weeks at six dose levels: 0.01, 0.1, 0.3, 1.5, 3 and 10 mg/kg. The paper covers the monotherapy dose-escalation part of the phase I ivuxolimab trial, which included N ≈ 50 patients. Peripheral TCRbeta sequencing was intended to test whether TCR sequence diversity was altered and clonal T-cell expansion was caused by ivuxolimab. Study-wide conclusions, independent of this receptor: On average, CD8+ T cells showed more expanded clones than CD4+ T cells after ivuxolimab. Low levels of normalized T-cell clonal expansion were also seen in some patients who did not respond. In the 0.1-3.0 mg/kg groups, partial responders were among the patients with the lowest normalized peripheral clonal expansion, particularly in CD8+ T cells. At doses of 0.1 to 3.0 mg/kg, clonal expansion of both CD4+ and CD8+ T cells in blood was seen between baseline and week 6. The antigen specificity of the clonally expanded peripheral T cells was not determined.

In the case of this clone: Its antigen is currently not known. There are no base qualities to consult, and no much larger clone falls within one base.

For sequencing of the TCRbeta CDR3 region, genomic DNA was extracted from the sorted cells. The immunoSEQ Assay was used for sequencing of TCRbeta CDR3 regions. TCRdb stores this immuneACCESS table with in-frame sequences only. Part of the clones is absent; in the studies checked, under half of the shortfall reflects unresolved V genes, and no reason is known for the rest. The sample data list some 49,000 clones, and approximately 90% of these were observed just once. The ten largest clones represent about 54% of the sample. V lost 6 bases and J lost 0 bases, and the count of bases not matched to a germline gene is 6. Looking up the germline V gene (reference sequence) yields CDR1 MNHEY and CDR2 SMNVEV. The cysteine opens and the phenylalanine closes a CDR3 of 15 amino acids. Only the CDR3 DNA stays, 45 bases, in frame from base 1. Patients with autoimmune disease history or receiving systemic immunosuppression were excluded from the trial. Peripheral blood for TCR sequencing was collected from all dose cohorts at baseline, on cycle 4 day 1, and on cycle 7 day 1. The samples were drawn from a first-in-human, open-label, multicenter phase I dose-escalation trial of ivuxolimab. The trial enrolled adults with locally advanced or metastatic head and neck squamous cell, hepatocellular, melanoma or renal cell carcinoma. CD4+ and CD8+ T cells were sorted separately from peripheral blood before TCR sequencing.

The sequencing used CD4+ or CD8+ T cells sorted from blood, collected in a trial of the OX40 agonist ivuxolimab. The receptor chain draws on TRBV27 and TRBJ1-1, with 8 bases in between that match TRBD1. The TCR sequence derives from an adult with an advanced solid tumor such as melanoma, head and neck, liver or kidney cancer. The base sequence is TGTGCCAGCAGCCGGGACAGGACCATGAACACTGAAGCTTTCTTT. Translated, it reads CASSRDRTMNTEAFF.